This TCR beta chain was captured in a study of shared clonotypes between healthy human individuals. Background on the study: CD8 memory received one plate per donor, CD8 naive two, CD4 memory three and CD4 naive three. Study-wide results and limits: Naive subsets generally exceeded memory subsets in estimated richness.

Trimming left V 4 bases short and J 5 bases short, with 20 bases between. The CDR3 sequence is 16 residues long. CDR1 is LNHDA, CDR2 SQIVND, per germline (reference sequence). Note on this clone: Its antigen is undetermined.

TCRdb's table, derived via immunoSEQ multiplex PCR, lists solely in-frame clones and lacks some. The sample shows 2 million to 2.5 million clones, roughly 93% of them seen only once. Material for sequencing was naive CD4+ T cells from PBMCs. This sample's subset: CD45RA+ positively selected. This clonotype was sampled from a man aged 18 to 30 in good health. Some clones in this sample may be carry-over from other donors' samples. The rearrangement joins TRBV19 to TRBJ2-5; D is perhaps TRBD1 (6 bases). The chain's CDR3 is CASSRAGTSTAETQYF. CDR3 in DNA: TGTGCCAGTAGTAGGGCCGGGACATCGACGGCGGAGACCCAGTACTTC. The full variable domain, completed using reference TRBV19 and TRBJ2-5, is DGGITQSPKYLFRKEGQNVTLSCEQNLNHDAMYWYRQDPGQGLRLIYYSQIVNDFQKGDIAEGYSVSREKKESFPLTVTSAQKNPTAFYLCASSRAGTSTAETQYFGPGTRLLVL.